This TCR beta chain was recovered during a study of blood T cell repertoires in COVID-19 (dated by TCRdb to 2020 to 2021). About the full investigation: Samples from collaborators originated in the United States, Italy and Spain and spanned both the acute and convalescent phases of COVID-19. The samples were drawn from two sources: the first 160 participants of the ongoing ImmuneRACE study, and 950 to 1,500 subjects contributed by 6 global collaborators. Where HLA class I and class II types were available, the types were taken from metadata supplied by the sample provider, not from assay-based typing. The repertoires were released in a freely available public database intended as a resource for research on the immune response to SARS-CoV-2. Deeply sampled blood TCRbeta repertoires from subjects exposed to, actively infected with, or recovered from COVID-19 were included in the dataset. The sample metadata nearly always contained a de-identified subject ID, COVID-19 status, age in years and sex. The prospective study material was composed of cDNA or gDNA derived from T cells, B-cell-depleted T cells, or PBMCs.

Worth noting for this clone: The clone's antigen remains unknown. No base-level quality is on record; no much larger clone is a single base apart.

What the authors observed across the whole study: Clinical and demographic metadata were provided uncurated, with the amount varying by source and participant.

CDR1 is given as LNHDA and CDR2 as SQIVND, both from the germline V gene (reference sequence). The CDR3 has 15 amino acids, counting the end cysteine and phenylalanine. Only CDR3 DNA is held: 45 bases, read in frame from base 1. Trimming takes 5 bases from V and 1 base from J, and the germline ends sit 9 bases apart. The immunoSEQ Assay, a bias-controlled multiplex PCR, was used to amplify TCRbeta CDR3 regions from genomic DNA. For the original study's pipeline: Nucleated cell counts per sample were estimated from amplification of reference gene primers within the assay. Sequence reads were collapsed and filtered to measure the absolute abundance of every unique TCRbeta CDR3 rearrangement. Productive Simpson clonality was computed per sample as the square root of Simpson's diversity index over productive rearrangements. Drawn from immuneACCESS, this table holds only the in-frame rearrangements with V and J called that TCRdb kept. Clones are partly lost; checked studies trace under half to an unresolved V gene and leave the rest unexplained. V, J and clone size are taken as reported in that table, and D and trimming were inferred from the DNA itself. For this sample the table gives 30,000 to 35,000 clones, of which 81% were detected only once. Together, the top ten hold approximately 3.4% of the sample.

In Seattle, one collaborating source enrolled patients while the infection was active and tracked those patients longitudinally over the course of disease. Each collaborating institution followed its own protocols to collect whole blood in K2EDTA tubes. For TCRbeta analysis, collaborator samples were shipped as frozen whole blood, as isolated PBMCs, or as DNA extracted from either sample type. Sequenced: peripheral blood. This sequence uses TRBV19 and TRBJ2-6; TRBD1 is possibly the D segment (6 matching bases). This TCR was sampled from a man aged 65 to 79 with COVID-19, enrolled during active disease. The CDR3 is CASSGGTSGANVLTF. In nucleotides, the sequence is TGTGCCAGTAGTGGGGGCACTTCTGGGGCCAACGTCCTGACTTTC.